This entry is about one T cell receptor (beta chain). A second PCR of roughly 7 to 11 cycles used a sample-barcoded 5' primer and a J-beta primer mix. TCRdb passed the 5' RACE reads through MiXCR, listing each CDR3 protein once. This sample has fewer than 700,000 distinct CDR3 sequences, with 40% to 50% found just once. Deletions cut 3 bases from V and 5 bases from J, with 19 bases between. The CDR3 has 15 amino acids. The V gene's germline CDR1 is DFQATT and CDR2 SNEGSKA (reference sequence). The sample originates from a study of blood T cells in healthy people across ages. Ranging in age from roughly 6 to 90, the donors were healthy Caucasian individuals from Russia. Whenever a sample was processed, at least 6 million PBMCs were isolated.

This receptor was identified in a man older than 75 in good health. The material sequenced was blood. The V and J genes are TRBV20-1 and TRBJ1-1; a weak D match, TRBD1 (5 bases). The CDR3 bases are TGCAGTGCTAGTCTTCCCGGGACTTCCAGGACTGAAGCTTTCTTT. It yields the protein CSASLPGTSRTEAFF.